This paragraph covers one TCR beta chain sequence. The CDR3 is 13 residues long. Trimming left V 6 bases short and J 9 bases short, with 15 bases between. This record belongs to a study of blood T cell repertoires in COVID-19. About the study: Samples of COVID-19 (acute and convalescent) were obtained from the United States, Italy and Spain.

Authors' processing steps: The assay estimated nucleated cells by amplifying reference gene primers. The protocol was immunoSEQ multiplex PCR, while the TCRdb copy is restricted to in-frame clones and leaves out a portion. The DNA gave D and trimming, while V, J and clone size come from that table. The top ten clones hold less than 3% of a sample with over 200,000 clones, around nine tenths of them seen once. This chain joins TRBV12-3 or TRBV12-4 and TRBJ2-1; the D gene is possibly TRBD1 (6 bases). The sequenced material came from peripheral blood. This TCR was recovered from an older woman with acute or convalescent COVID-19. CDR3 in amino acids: CASRRTGKGEQFF. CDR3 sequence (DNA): TGTGCCAGCAGGAGAACAGGGAAGGGTGAGCAGTTCTTC.